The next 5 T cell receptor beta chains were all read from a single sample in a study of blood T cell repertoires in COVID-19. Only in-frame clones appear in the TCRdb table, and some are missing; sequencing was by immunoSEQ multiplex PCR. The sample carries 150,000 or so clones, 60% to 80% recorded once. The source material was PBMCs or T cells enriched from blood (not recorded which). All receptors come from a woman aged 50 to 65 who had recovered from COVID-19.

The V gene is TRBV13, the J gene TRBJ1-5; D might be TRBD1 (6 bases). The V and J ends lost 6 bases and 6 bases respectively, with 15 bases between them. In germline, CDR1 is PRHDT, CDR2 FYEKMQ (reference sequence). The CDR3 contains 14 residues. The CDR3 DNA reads TGTGCCAGCAGTATAGCAGGGGTGTCTCAGCCCCAGCATTTT. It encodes CASSIAGVSQPQHF. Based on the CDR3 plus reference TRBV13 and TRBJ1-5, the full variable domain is AAGVIQSPRHLIKEKRETATLKCYPIPRHDTVYWYQQGPGQDPQFLISFYEKMQSDKGSIPDRFSAQQFSDYHSELNMSSLELGDSALYFCASSIAGVSQPQHFGDGTRLSIL.

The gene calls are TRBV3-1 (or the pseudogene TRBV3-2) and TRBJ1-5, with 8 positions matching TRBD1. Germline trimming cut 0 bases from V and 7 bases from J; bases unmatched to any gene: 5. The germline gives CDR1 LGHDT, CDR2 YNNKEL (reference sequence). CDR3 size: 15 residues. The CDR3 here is CASSQDPAGGQPQHF. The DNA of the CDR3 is TGTGCCAGCAGCCAAGATCCCGCAGGGGGCCAGCCCCAGCATTTT.

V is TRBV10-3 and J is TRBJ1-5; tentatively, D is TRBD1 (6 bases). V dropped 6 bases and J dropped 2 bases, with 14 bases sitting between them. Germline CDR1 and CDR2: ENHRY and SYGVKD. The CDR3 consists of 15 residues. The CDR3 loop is CAISPTGYGNQPQHF. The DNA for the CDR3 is TGTGCCATCAGCCCAACAGGGTATGGCAATCAGCCCCAGCATTTT.

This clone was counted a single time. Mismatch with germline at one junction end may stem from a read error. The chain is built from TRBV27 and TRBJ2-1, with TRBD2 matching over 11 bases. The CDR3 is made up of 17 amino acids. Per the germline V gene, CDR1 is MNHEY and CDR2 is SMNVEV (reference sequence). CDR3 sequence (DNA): TGTGCCAGCAATTTACGGGTAGCGGGAGGGTATGGCAATGAGCAGTTCTTC. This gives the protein CASNLRVAGGYGNEQFF.

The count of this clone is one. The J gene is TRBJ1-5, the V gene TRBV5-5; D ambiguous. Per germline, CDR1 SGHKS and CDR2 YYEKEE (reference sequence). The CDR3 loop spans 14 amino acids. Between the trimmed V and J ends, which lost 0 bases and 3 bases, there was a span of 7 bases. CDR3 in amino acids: CASSLAGLNQPQHF. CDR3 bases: TGTGCCAGCAGCTTGGCAGGACTCAATCAGCCCCAGCATTTT.